Included here is one TCR beta chain sequence, with context. Its antigen is currently unknown. Trimming stripped 7 bases from V and 3 bases from J, with 14 bases between. Germline CDR1 is ENHRY and CDR2 is SYGVKD. The CDR3 covers 14 residues. Combining a sample-barcoded 5' primer with a J-beta primer mix, a second PCR ran for about 7 to 11 cycles. One entry per CDR3 protein results from TCRdb running MiXCR on the 5' RACE reads. The sample lists about 1.6 million distinct CDR3 sequences; roughly 32% were seen once. These data belong to a study of blood T cells in healthy people across ages. General study points: The lack of PBMC sorting stopped any conclusive naive versus antigen-experienced comparison.

This receptor was obtained from a woman aged 25 to 39 in good health. V is TRBV10-3 and J is TRBJ2-3, with D possibly being TRBD2 (5 bases). Sample: blood. CDR3 amino acids: CAIKEELLTDTQYF. The CDR3 nucleotides read TGTGCCATCAAGGAGGAACTCTTGACAGATACGCAGTATTTT.